This TCR beta chain was recorded in a study of cytomegalovirus exposure and HLA in healthy donors. Germline V gives CDR1 MDHEN, CDR2 SYDVKM. The CDR3 sequence is 14 residues long. Deletions cut 1 base from V and 8 bases from J, with 14 bases between. The PCR made use of 60 Vbeta and 13 Jbeta primers. Measured with immunoSEQ multiplex PCR; TCRdb has only the in-frame clones, and not every one. This table holds about 110,000 clones, roughly four fifths found once. Input material: PBMCs. The chain is built from TRBV28 and TRBJ1-2; D not certain. This receptor was identified in a male donor in good health and CMV-seropositive. The CDR3 is CASSLSSQFMGYTF. The CDR3 coding sequence is TGTGCCAGCAGTTTATCGTCCCAGTTTATGGGCTACACCTTC.